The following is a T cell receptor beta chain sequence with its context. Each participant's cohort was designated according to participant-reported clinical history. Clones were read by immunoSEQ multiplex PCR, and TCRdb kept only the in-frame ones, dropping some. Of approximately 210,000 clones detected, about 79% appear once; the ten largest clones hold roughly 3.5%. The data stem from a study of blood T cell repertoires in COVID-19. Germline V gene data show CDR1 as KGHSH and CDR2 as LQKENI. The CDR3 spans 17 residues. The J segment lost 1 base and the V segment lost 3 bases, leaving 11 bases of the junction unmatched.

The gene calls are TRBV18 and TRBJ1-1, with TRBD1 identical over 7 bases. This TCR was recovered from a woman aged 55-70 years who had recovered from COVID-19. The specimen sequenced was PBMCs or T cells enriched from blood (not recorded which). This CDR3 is CASSPRQGSDPNTEAFF. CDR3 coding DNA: TGTGCCAGCTCACCCCGACAGGGCTCCGACCCGAACACTGAAGCTTTCTTT.